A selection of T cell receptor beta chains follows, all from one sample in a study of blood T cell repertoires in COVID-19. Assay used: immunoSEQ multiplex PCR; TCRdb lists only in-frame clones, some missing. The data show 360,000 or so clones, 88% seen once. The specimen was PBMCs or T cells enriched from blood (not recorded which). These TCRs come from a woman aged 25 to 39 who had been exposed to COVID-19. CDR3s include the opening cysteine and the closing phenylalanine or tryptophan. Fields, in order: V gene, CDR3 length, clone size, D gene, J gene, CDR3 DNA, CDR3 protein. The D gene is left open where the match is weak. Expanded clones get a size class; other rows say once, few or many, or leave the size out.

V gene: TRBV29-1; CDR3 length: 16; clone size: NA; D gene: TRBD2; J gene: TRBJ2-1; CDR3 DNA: TGCAGCGTCGCCAGACTACTAGCGGGAGGAGGTATTAAGCAGTTCTTC; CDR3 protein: CSVARLLAGGGIKQFF
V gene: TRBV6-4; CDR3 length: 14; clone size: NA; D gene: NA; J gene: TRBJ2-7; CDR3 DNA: TGTGCCAGCAGTGAACGACAAGACTCCTACGAGCAGTACTTC; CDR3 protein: CASSERQDSYEQYF
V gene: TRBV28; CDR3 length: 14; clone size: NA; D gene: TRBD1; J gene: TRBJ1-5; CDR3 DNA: TGTGCCAGCAGTTCGGGGACAGGGAACCAGCCCCAGCATTTT; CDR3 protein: CASSSGTGNQPQHF
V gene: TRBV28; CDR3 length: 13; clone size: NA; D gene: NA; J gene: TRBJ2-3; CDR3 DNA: TGTGCCAGCAGCCGGGACTCCCTGGATACGCAGTATTTT; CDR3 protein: CASSRDSLDTQYF
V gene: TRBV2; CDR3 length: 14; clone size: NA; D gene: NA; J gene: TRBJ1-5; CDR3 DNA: TGTGCCAGCAGTGAAGCGTCTTCCCATCAGCCCCAGCATTTT; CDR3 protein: CASSEASSHQPQHF
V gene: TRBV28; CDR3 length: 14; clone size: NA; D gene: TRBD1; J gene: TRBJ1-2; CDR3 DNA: TGTGCCAGCAGTTCGGGCAGGGGGACCTATGGCTACACCTTC; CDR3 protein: CASSSGRGTYGYTF
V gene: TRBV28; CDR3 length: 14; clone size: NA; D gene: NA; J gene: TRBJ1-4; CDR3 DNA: TGTGCCAGCAGTTCCCACCCACAGGGTGAAAAACTGTTTTTT; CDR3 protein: CASSSHPQGEKLFF
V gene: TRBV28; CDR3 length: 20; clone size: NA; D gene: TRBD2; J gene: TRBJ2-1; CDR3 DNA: TGTGCCAGCAGTTTATTTAGCGGGAGGCCAGGATCAGTCTCCTACAATGAGCAGTTCTTC; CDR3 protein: CASSLFSGRPGSVSYNEQFF
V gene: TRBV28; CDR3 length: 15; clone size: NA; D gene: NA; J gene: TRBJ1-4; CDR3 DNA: TGTGCCAGCAGTCCCCAGACAGAAGTTAATGAAAAACTGTTTTTT; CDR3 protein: CASSPQTEVNEKLFF
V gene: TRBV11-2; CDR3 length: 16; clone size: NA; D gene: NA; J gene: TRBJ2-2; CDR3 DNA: TGTGCCAGCAGCTGGTTAGGGCAGGGTAGGCCCGGGGAGCTGTTTTTT; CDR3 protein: CASSWLGQGRPGELFF
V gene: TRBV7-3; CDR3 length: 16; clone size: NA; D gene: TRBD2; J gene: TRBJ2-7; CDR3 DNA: TGTGCCAGCAGCTTAGATGGGACTAGCGGGAACTACGAGCAGTACTTC; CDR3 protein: CASSLDGTSGNYEQYF
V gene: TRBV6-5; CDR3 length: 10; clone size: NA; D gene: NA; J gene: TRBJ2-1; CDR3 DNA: TGTGCCGGGGGGATCGGGGAGCAGTTCTTC; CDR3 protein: CAGGIGEQFF
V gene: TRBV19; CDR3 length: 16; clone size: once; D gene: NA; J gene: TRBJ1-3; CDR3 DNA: TGTGCCAGTAGTATCGTTTTTTTGAGCTCTGGAAACACCATATATTTT; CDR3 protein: CASSIVFLSSGNTIYF
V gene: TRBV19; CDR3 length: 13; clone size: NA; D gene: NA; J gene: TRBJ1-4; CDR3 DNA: TGTGCCTCGAGAGGGAATCCTAATGAAAAACTGTTTTTT; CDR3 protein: CASRGNPNEKLFF
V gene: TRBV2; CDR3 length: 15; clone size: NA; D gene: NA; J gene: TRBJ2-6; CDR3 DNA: TGTGCCACCCACCGGGGGGCGGCTGGGGCCAACGTCCTGACTTTC; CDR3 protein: CATHRGAAGANVLTF
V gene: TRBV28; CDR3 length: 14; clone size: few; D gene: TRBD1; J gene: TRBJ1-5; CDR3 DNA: TGTGCCAGCAGTTTCGGAGGGGGCGTTCAGCCCCAGCATTTT; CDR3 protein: CASSFGGGVQPQHF
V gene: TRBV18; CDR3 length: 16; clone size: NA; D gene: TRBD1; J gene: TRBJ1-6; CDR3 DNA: TGTGCCAGCTCACCACCGGGACAGGCAACGGTTTCACCCCTCCACTTT; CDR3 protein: CASSPPGQATVSPLHF
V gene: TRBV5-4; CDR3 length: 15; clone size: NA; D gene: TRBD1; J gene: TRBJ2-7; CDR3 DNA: TGTGCCAGCAGTCTTCCGGGACAGGGGGTCGGCGAGCAGTACTTC; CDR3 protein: CASSLPGQGVGEQYF
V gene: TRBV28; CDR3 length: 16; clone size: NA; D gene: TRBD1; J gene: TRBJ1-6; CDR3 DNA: TGTGCCAGCAACCCTCAGGGGGCCACCTATAATTCACCCCTCCACTTT; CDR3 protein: CASNPQGATYNSPLHF
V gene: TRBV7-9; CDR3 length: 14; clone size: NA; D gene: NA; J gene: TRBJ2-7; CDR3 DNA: TGTGCCAGCAGCCGGAGTACCCTTTCCTACGAGCAGTACTTC; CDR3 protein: CASSRSTLSYEQYF
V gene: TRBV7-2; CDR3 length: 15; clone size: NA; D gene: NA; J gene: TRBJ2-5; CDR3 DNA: TGTGCCAGCAGCATACTAGCTCAATGGGGAGAGACCCAGTACTTC; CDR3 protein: CASSILAQWGETQYF
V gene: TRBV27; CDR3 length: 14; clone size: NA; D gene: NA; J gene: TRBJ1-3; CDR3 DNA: TGTGCCAGCAGCCCCACAGGGTTTGGAAACACCATATATTTT; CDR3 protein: CASSPTGFGNTIYF
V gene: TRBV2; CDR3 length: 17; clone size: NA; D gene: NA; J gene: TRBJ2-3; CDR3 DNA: TGTGCCAGCAGGGCGGGACTCGGCTCCCTAACGGGAGATACGCAGTATTTT; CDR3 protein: CASRAGLGSLTGDTQYF
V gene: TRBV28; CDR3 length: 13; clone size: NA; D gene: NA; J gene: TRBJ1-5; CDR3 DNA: TGTGCCAGCAGAACACAGGGAAATCAGCCCCAGCATTTT; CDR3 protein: CASRTQGNQPQHF
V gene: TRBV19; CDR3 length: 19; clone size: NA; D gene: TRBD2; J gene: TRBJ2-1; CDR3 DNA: TGTGCCAGTAGTATAGATCCTTTGGGTGGGCTAGCGGACTACAATGAGCAGTTCTTC; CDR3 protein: CASSIDPLGGLADYNEQFF
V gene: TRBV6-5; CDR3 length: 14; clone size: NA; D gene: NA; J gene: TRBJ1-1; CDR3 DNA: TGTGCCAGCAGTTACTCGGCAGGTAACACTGAAGCTTTCTTT; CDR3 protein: CASSYSAGNTEAFF
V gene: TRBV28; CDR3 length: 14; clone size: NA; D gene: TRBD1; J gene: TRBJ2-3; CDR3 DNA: TGTGCCAGCAGGCTGGGACAGGGGACAGATACGCAGTATTTT; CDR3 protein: CASRLGQGTDTQYF